This T cell receptor (beta chain) was profiled in a study of CD8+CD57+ T cells in acquired aplastic anemia. Study background: Sorted CD4+ and CD8+ cell DNA averaged around 3.5 ug. Study observations and caveats: Patients showed no significant difference from controls in CD8+ Simpson's diversity. Researchers report that twenty-nine CD8+ CDR3 sequences appeared in both patients and controls.

Trimming at V came to 7 bases and at J to 0 bases, leaving 6 bases not matched to a gene. Germline V gives CDR1 SNHLY, CDR2 FYNNEI. This CDR3 spans 16 amino acids. Remarks on this clonotype: Its target is unknown.

Individuals selected for sequencing had exhibited CD8+CD57+ cell expansion on flow cytometry. Blood samples were obtained from patients who had received no prior therapy. Profiling of TCR beta VDJ combinations and CDR3 sequences used genomic DNA as template. TCRdb itself ran the reads through MiXCR, one entry per CDR3 protein. The sample yields hundreds of thousands of distinct CDR3 sequences, about a third seen once. V usage is TRBV2 and J usage is TRBJ1-3; 10 bases match TRBD1. What was sequenced was sorted CD4+, CD8+, or CD8+CD57+ T cells (not recorded which) from PBMCs. The receptor comes from a human donor with aplastic anemia. The CDR3 nucleotides are TGTGCCAGCACCCCGACAGGGGGCTTCTCTGGAAACACCATATATTTT. It encodes CASTPTGGFSGNTIYF. Based on the CDR3 plus reference TRBV2 and TRBJ1-3, the full variable domain is EPEVTQTPSHQVTQMGQEVILRCVPISNHLYFYWYRQILGQKVEFLVSFYNNEISEKSEIFDDQFSVERPDGSNFTLKIRSTKLEDSAMYFCASTPTGGFSGNTIYFGEGSWLTVV.